Listed here is a single T cell receptor beta chain. Its matching antigen is unknown. A deep-level run was used for the assay. The repertoire was sequenced with immunoSEQ multiplex PCR; TCRdb's copy has only in-frame clones and lacks some. The data contain under 850,000 clones, roughly 92% of them seen just once; the ten biggest clones take up about 25%. These data belong to a study of shared clonotypes between healthy human individuals. Trimming shortened V by 0 bases and J by 11 bases, and 11 bases separated the two germline ends. This CDR3 is 13 amino acids long. Germline V lookup: CDR1 MNHEY, CDR2 SMNVEV (reference sequence). Study observations and caveats: Relative to clonotypes present in all four donors, those not shared had lower generation probabilities.

Positively selected for CCR7, the CD45RO-negative cells used as naive CD8 cells excluded terminally differentiated effector memory CD45RA+ cells. Specimen: naive CD8+ T cells sorted from blood. The TCR comes from a man between 25 and 39 years old in good health. The chain carries TRBV27 and TRBJ1-5; no firm D call. CDR3 residues: CASSLSPLRAQHF. The CDR3 DNA reads as TGTGCCAGCAGTTTATCTCCTCTTAGAGCCCAGCATTTT.